These 26 T cell receptor beta chains were sequenced from one sample in a study of blood T cells in healthy people across ages. Next came a second PCR, run for roughly 6 to 11 cycles, which used a sample-barcoded 5' primer along with a J-beta primer mix. A single record per CDR3 protein comes from TCRdb applying MiXCR to the 5' RACE reads. The repertoire consists of about 800,000 distinct CDR3 sequences, with roughly 25% occurring once and the leading ten covering under 4.5%. These records were also assigned to another study, of T cells of mothers and their children.

The sequenced sample was blood. All receptors derive from a boy between 10 and 17 years old in good health.

Only a few counts were recorded for this clonotype. The chain carries TRBV3-1 and TRBJ1-4; D remains ambiguous. V lost 1 base and J 14 bases, leaving 8 bases between the germline ends. The CDR3 is made up of 11 amino acids. Per germline, CDR1 LGHDT and CDR2 YNNKEL (reference sequence). This CDR3 is CASSQGSSLFF. CDR3 DNA sequence: TGTGCCAGCAGCCAAGGATCGTCCCTGTTTTTT.

This rearrangement joins TRBV20-1 to TRBJ1-2; D is perhaps TRBD1 (6 bases). V was pared by 5 bases and J by 0 bases, with 22 bases between. This CDR3 is built from 17 residues. CDR1 and CDR2 from the germline V gene are DFQATT and SNEGSKA (reference sequence). CDR3 region: CSAAIAGTGATNYGYTF. CDR3 coding DNA: TGCAGTGCTGCAATCGCCGGGACGGGGGCGACTAACTATGGCTACACCTTC.

This chain joins TRBV7-9 and TRBJ1-1; no clear D. CDR3 size: 15 residues. Trimming stripped 5 bases from V and 2 bases from J, with 15 bases between. CDR1 and CDR2 from the germline V gene are SEHNR and FQNEAQ (reference sequence). This chain's CDR3 is CASSPPRTENTEAFF. Here the CDR3 DNA reads TGTGCCAGCAGCCCTCCCCGGACTGAAAACACTGAAGCTTTCTTT.

V usage is TRBV7-9 and J usage is TRBJ2-7; maybe TRBD1 (5 bases). The CDR3 has 15 amino acids. V lost 5 bases, J lost 2 bases, and 16 bases lay in between. Germline CDR1 reads SEHNR; CDR2 reads FQNEAQ (reference sequence). The CDR3 DNA reads as TGTGCCAGCAGCCACCCTGGGGCACGGACCTACGAGCAGTACTTC. Its translation is CASSHPGARTYEQYF.

This sequence joins TRBV10-3 and TRBJ1-2; weak D call: TRBD1 (6 bases). The V gene's germline CDR1 is ENHRY and CDR2 SYGVKD. V was clipped by 6 bases and J by 1 base, with 15 bases between them. The CDR3 covers 15 residues. The CDR3 sequence: CAIRDRGANNYGYTF. CDR3 nucleotide sequence: TGTGCCATCAGGGACCGGGGGGCGAATAACTATGGCTACACCTTC.

This rearrangement joins TRBV11-3 to TRBJ2-1; 11 bases are shared with TRBD2. V shed 0 bases, J shed 3 bases, and the junction held 4 bases outside the gene matches. The germline CDR1 and CDR2 sequences are SGHNT and YENEEA. The CDR3 has 17 amino acids. The CDR3 loop reads CASSLEGGTSGYNEQFF. CDR3 DNA sequence: TGTGCCAGCAGCTTAGAAGGCGGGACTAGCGGCTACAATGAGCAGTTCTTC.

The chain joins TRBV6-6 to TRBJ2-3; D gene ambiguous. Germline V lookup: CDR1 MNHNY, CDR2 SVGAGI (reference sequence). Trimming removed 2 bases from V and 1 base from J, with 16 bases in between. The CDR3 has 17 amino acids. CDR3 sequence: CASSYSPGWVGTDTQYF. The DNA of the CDR3 is TGTGCCAGCAGTTACAGCCCAGGATGGGTCGGCACAGATACGCAGTATTTT.

This sequence joins TRBV6-1 and TRBJ2-6; 13 bases line up with TRBD2. Trimming removed 8 bases from V and 2 bases from J; junction bases left unmatched: 3. CDR1 is MNHNS, CDR2 SASEGT, per germline. This CDR3 contains 16 residues. This CDR3 is CASGTSGKAGANVLTF. CDR3 DNA sequence: TGTGCCAGCGGGACTAGCGGGAAAGCTGGGGCCAACGTCCTGACTTTC.

This clonotype was seen only a few times. The CDR3 loop reads CSVEDKKGDNEQFF. Written as DNA, the CDR3 is TGCAGCGTTGAAGATAAAAAGGGGGACAATGAGCAGTTCTTC. V gene TRBV29-1 combines with J gene TRBJ2-1, with D perhaps TRBD1 (6 bases). This CDR3 is 14 amino acids long. V was shortened by 0 bases and J by 5 bases, with 11 bases between the two germline ends. Germline values: CDR1 SQVTM, CDR2 ANQGSEA.

The rearrangement uses TRBV10-3 and TRBJ2-7, with 11 nucleotides matching TRBD1. J was trimmed by 4 bases and V by 8 bases; bases with no gene match: 4. Germline V CDR1 and CDR2: ENHRY, SYGVKD. CDR3 length: 13 amino acids. This CDR3 is CAILGQGAYEQYF. The CDR3 bases are TGTGCCATCTTAGGACAGGGGGCGTACGAGCAGTACTTC.

The sample holds one count of this clonotype. This chain links TRBV4-3 with TRBJ2-5, with D possibly being TRBD2 (6 bases). CDR1 and CDR2 from the germline V gene are LGHNA and YSLEER. Deletions cut 0 bases from V and 4 bases from J, with 9 bases between. This CDR3 contains 14 residues. Here the CDR3 reads CASSQEGTPETQYF. In DNA, the CDR3 is TGCGCCAGCAGCCAAGAGGGGACTCCAGAGACCCAGTACTTC.

This clonotype was picked up many times. This sequence joins TRBV28 and TRBJ2-5; a possible D gene is TRBD1 (6 bases). CDR1 MDHEN and CDR2 SYDVKM come from the germline V gene. The CDR3 runs to 13 residues. The germline V and J ends were trimmed by 6 bases and 2 bases, with 10 bases remaining between them. The CDR3 protein is CASRGAAQETQYF. Here the CDR3 DNA reads TGTGCCAGCAGGGGGGCAGCTCAAGAGACCCAGTACTTC.

This clonotype was counted only a few times. The rearrangement joins TRBV9 to TRBJ2-1; 7 nucleotides agree with TRBD1. V dropped 4 bases and J dropped 1; count of bases not matched to a gene: 8. CDR1 is SGDLS, CDR2 YYNGEE, per germline. The length of the CDR3 is 16 residues. DNA of the CDR3: TGTGCCAGCAGCACAAGGGACAGAATATCCTACAATGAGCAGTTCTTC. Translated, it gives CASSTRDRISYNEQFF.

Worth noting for this clonotype: The germline gene is not matched at one end of the junction; a read error may be the cause. The gene calls are TRBV6-5 and TRBJ2-1; TRBD1 matches at 10 bases. Germline V CDR1 and CDR2: MNHEY, SVGAGI. This CDR3 region has 14 residues. CDR3 protein: CASSRGTGDNEQFF. The CDR3 DNA is TGCGCCAGCAGTCGAGGGACAGGGGACAATGAGCAGTTCTTC.

A word on this clonotype: At one end, the junction sequence differs from germline, possibly due to a read error. The gene calls are TRBV12-3 or TRBV12-4 and TRBJ2-3; a possible D gene is TRBD2 (7 bases). This CDR3 has 13 residues. CDR3 bases: TGTGCCAGCAGCAGAGGGGGGGCAGATATGCAGTATTTT. It is translated as CASSRGGADMQYF.

In its sample, this clonotype was seen a few times. The chain is built from TRBV25-1 and TRBJ2-5; 9 nucleotides align to TRBD1. V was pared by 2 bases and J by 5 bases, with 3 bases of the junction left unmatched. Germline V lookup: CDR1 MGHDK, CDR2 SYGVNS. The CDR3 extends over 14 amino acids. The CDR3: CASSETGGTETQYF. CDR3 sequence (DNA): TGTGCCAGCAGTGAAACAGGGGGCACGGAGACCCAGTACTTC.

The sample holds a few counts of this clonotype. V and J are TRBV20-1 and TRBJ2-2, with D perhaps given as TRBD1 or TRBD2 (6 bases each). This CDR3 contains 15 residues. V dropped 0 bases and J dropped 4 bases, with 12 bases sitting between them. Looked up from germline, CDR1 is DFQATT and CDR2 is SNEGSKA (reference sequence). The CDR3 sequence is CSARDPGAGTGELFF. DNA of the CDR3: TGCAGTGCTAGAGATCCGGGGGCGGGCACCGGGGAGCTGTTTTTT.

In this sample, this clonotype turned up a few times. The CDR3 DNA reads TGCAGCGTTGTTAAGGGGGGGAACACTGAAGCTTTCTTT. Translated: CSVVKGGNTEAFF. The V gene is TRBV29-1, the J gene TRBJ1-1; TRBD1 might be the D (6 bases). This CDR3 region has 13 residues. Germline loops: CDR1 SQVTM, CDR2 ANQGSEA. V gave up 4 bases and J gave up 1 base, with 10 bases separating them.

This clonotype occurred a few times. The chain carries TRBV10-3 and TRBJ1-2; D not resolved. This CDR3 region has 13 residues. V was pared by 3 bases and J by 2 bases, with 7 bases between. Germline V CDR1 and CDR2: ENHRY, SYGVKD. CDR3 region: CAISDRQNYGYTF. In nucleotides, the CDR3 is TGTGCCATCAGTGACAGACAAAACTATGGCTACACCTTC.

The sample holds a few counts of this clonotype. The chain joins TRBV7-9 to TRBJ2-1; TRBD2 matches 7 bases. Germline V gene data show CDR1 as SEHNR and CDR2 as FQNEAQ (reference sequence). The CDR3 has 15 amino acids. Unmatched junction bases numbered 6, after V lost 1 base and J lost 6 bases. CDR3 sequence (DNA): TGTGCCAGCAGCTTAGTGTCGCGGGGGTCCAATGAGCAGTTCTTC. Amino acids: CASSLVSRGSNEQFF.

This clonotype appeared a few times. The chain couples TRBV6-6 to TRBJ1-2, with D possibly TRBD1 on 5 matching bases. The germline gives CDR1 MNHNY, CDR2 SVGAGI (reference sequence). Trimming took 2 bases from V and 8 from J, leaving 15 bases between them. The CDR3 extends over 14 amino acids. CDR3: CASSYDGGYGGYTF. The CDR3 DNA reads TGTGCCAGCAGTTACGACGGGGGGTATGGCGGCTACACCTTC.

The chain is built from TRBV29-1 and TRBJ1-1; no firm D call. This CDR3 is built from 12 residues. V lost 0 bases and J lost 6, with 8 bases in between. CDR1 SQVTM and CDR2 ANQGSEA come from the germline V gene. The CDR3 spells CSVEDRAPEAFF. As DNA, the CDR3 is TGCAGCGTTGAAGATCGGGCCCCTGAAGCTTTCTTT.

The chain recombines TRBV10-2 with TRBJ1-1; D is perhaps TRBD1 (5 bases). Germline CDR1 and CDR2: WSHSY and SAAADI. CDR3 length: 14 amino acids. V dropped 7 bases and J dropped 4 bases, with 16 bases sitting between them. The CDR3 sequence: CASKRGQGGTEAFF. In DNA form, the CDR3 reads TGCGCCAGCAAAAGAGGTCAGGGAGGCACTGAAGCTTTCTTT.

A few counts support this clonotype. The chain uses TRBV7-8 and TRBJ2-1; TRBD1 matches at 7 bases. With V trimmed by 4 bases and J by 3 bases, 6 bases remained unmatched. The CDR3 is made up of 15 amino acids. The germline V gene has CDR1 SGHVS and CDR2 FQNEAQ. CDR3 sequence: CASSSPGQYYNEQFF. DNA of the CDR3: TGTGCCAGCAGCTCACCGGGACAGTACTACAATGAGCAGTTCTTC.

V usage is TRBV6-4 and J usage is TRBJ2-6; no clear D. CDR1 and CDR2 (germline): MRHNA, SNTAGT. Trimming cost V 2 bases and J 0 bases, with 8 bases left between them. The CDR3 is 16 amino acids. CDR3 nucleotide sequence: TGTGCCAGCAGTGACGGTCGGAGCTCTGGGGCCAACGTCCTGACTTTC. Translation: CASSDGRSSGANVLTF.

The V call is TRBV12-3 or TRBV12-4, the J call TRBJ2-1; 10 bases match TRBD2. The CDR3 runs 14 residues. V dropped 7 bases and J dropped 5; count of bases not matched to a gene: 5. CDR3 DNA: TGTGCCAGCACTGGGACTAGCGTTAACAATGAGCAGTTCTTC. Its protein is CASTGTSVNNEQFF.